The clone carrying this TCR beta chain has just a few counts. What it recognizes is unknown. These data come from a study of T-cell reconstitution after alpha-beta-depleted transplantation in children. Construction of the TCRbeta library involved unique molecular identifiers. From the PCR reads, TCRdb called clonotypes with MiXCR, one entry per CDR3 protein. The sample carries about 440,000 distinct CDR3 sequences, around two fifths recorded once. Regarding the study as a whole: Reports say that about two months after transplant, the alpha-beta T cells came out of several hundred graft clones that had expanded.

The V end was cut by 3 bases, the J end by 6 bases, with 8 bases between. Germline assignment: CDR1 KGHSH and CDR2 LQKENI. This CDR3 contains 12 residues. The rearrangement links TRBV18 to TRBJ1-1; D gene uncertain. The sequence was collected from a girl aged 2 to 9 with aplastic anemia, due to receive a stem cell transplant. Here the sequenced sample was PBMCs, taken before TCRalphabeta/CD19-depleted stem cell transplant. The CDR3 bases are TGTGCCAGCTCACCCGCGCCCCCTGAAGCTTTCTTT. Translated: CASSPAPPEAFF.